This T cell receptor beta chain was documented in a study of CD8 T cells in ankylosing spondylitis (dated 2017 in TCRdb). In terms of the full investigation: T cell receptor beta repertoires were profiled in healthy donors and ankylosing spondylitis patients so that disease-linked TCR variants could be found. In total, the full study cohort was made up of some 100 healthy donors and about two dozen ankylosing spondylitis patients. Peripheral blood samples were taken, and synovial fluid was additionally collected from ankylosing spondylitis patients.

Sequenced using an Illumina HiSeq 2500. TCR beta libraries were prepared by quantitative 5'-RACE with molecular barcodes. The paper's processing steps were these. A new computational method, built on a probabilistic model of VDJ rearrangement, was used to identify disease-linked TCR variants. Clones were called with MiXCR by TCRdb after fastp trimmed the public reads at Q25, and only in-frame beta chains were retained. Here each entry gathers all rows of one CDR3 protein and keeps the most common genes and DNA. V and J calls and clone size were set by TCRdb, not the authors. This sample is represented by roughly 490,000 distinct CDR3 sequences; approximately 5% of them were singletons. The ten most abundant clones make up 3% to 4% of the sample. Summary of the overall study and its limitations: Some motif variants had previously been reported in the synovial fluid and blood of reactive arthritis patients, which suggests shared mechanisms of disease initiation. Significant enrichment of the disease-linked clones was reported in matched synovial fluid samples from ankylosing spondylitis patients. A TCR beta motif made up of several highly homologous amino acid variants appeared to be characteristic of blood from ankylosing spondylitis patients. The disease-linked clones had a CD8+ phenotype and were found at relatively low frequencies in peripheral blood.

This clonotype has only a few counts. Its antigen remains unidentified. The record has no base qualities; no much larger clone is one base away. The CDR3 spans 15 residues, from the cysteine through the phenylalanine. Only the CDR3 part of the read is kept: 45 bases, read in frame from the first base. Based on the germline V gene, the CDR1 and CDR2 sequences are MNHEY and SVGEGT. Trimming accounts for 5 bases at V and 9 bases at J, while the number of junction bases matched to no gene is 13. The chain employs TRBV6-2 or TRBV6-3 and TRBJ2-1; 7 central nucleotides agree with TRBD1. Sequencing was done on a sample of blood, either unsorted or a sorted T cell fraction (not recorded which). The TCR comes from a male donor with ankylosing spondylitis. The CDR3 region reads CASSPRTGLGSEQFF. The base sequence is TGTGCCAGCAGTCCCAGGACAGGCCTAGGTAGTGAGCAGTTCTTC.